Presented here are 5 T cell receptor beta chains from one specimen sequenced in a study of CD8 T cells in ankylosing spondylitis. MiXCR was run by TCRdb on the 5' RACE reads, yielding one entry per CDR3 protein. The sample carries roughly 150,000 distinct CDR3 sequences, 9.5% to 10% recorded once. Source material: blood, either unsorted or a sorted T cell fraction (not recorded which). These receptors originate from a female donor with ankylosing spondylitis or in good health (not recorded which).

The chain couples TRBV4-1 to TRBJ1-1, with D possibly being TRBD1 (6 bases). The CDR3 has 14 residues. Trimming removed 2 bases from V and 0 bases from J, with 7 bases in between. Germline values: CDR1 MGHRA, CDR2 YSYEKL. The DNA of the CDR3 is TGCGCCAGCAGCCAAAGGACAGTGAACACTGAAGCTTTCTTT. It codes for CASSQRTVNTEAFF.

The chain is built from TRBV27 and TRBJ2-2; 9 positions agree with TRBD1. Per the germline V gene, CDR1 is MNHEY and CDR2 is SMNVEV (reference sequence). The length of the CDR3 is 13 residues. V trimming: 4 bases; J trimming: 7 bases; junction bases outside the gene matches: 1. The CDR3 DNA is TGTGCCAGCAGTTGGACAGGGGACGGGGAGCTGTTTTTT. It is translated as CASSWTGDGELFF.

This CDR3 is CASSSQGQHGYTF. In DNA form, the CDR3 reads TGTGCCAGCAGCTCACAGGGTCAACATGGCTACACCTTC. The V call is TRBV11-2, the J call TRBJ1-2, with D possibly matching TRBD1 (6 bases). The CDR3 runs 13 residues. Trimming left V 4 bases short and J 6 bases short, with 12 bases between. In germline, CDR1 is SGHAT, CDR2 FQNNGV.

This clonotype has a handful of counts. The V gene is TRBV5-1, the J gene TRBJ1-1; D gene uncertain. This CDR3 spans 14 amino acids. Germline CDR1 and CDR2: SGHRS and YFSETQ. The germline V and J ends were trimmed by 0 bases and 0 bases, with 6 bases remaining between them. The CDR3 DNA sequence: TGCGCCAGCAGCTTGGACAGCATGAACACTGAAGCTTTCTTT. Translation gives CASSLDSMNTEAFF.

The J gene is TRBJ2-1, the V gene TRBV5-1, with TRBD2 matching over 13 bases. CDR3 size: 15 residues. V lost 6 bases, J lost 2 bases, and 2 bases stayed unmatched. Germline CDR1 and CDR2: SGHRS and YFSETQ. The CDR3 nucleotides are TGCGCCAGCAAGGGGACTAGCGGGGCCTACAATGAGCAGTTCTTC. Protein sequence: CASKGTSGAYNEQFF. Based on the CDR3 plus reference TRBV5-1 and TRBJ2-1, the full variable domain is KAGVTQTPRYLIKTRGQQVTLSCSPISGHRSVSWYQQTPGQGLQFLFEYFSETQRNKGNFPGRFSGRQFSNSRSEMNVSTLELGDSALYLCASKGTSGAYNEQFFGPGTRLTVL.